A single sample gave rise to the 18 T cell receptor beta chains below, sequenced in a study of cytomegalovirus exposure and HLA in healthy donors. 13 Jbeta primers and 60 Vbeta primers were used for the PCR. Assay: immunoSEQ multiplex PCR; the TCRdb copy retains only in-frame clones and omits some. The sample yields about 130,000 clones, about 84% seen once. What was sequenced was PBMCs. The source is a boy aged 5-17 years in good health and CMV-seronegative.

V is TRBV11-2 and J is TRBJ2-4, with 8 bases matching TRBD1. The ends lost 4 bases at V and 6 bases at J; junction bases unmatched: 11. The CDR3 has 16 residues. Per germline, CDR1 SGHAT and CDR2 FQNNGV. The DNA of the CDR3 is TGTGCCAGCAGCTCGGCCGACAGGGGATGGGGAAACATTCAGTACTTC. Translation gives CASSSADRGWGNIQYF.

The chain combines TRBV7-9 with TRBJ2-1; 16 bases match TRBD2. Germline V gene lookup returns CDR1 SEHNR and CDR2 FQNEAQ (reference sequence). The CDR3 extends over 17 amino acids. Trimming at V came to 5 bases and at J to 5 bases, leaving 6 bases not matched to a gene. The CDR3 protein is CASSPGLAGGPNNEQFF. CDR3 coding DNA: TGTGCCAGCAGCCCGGGACTAGCGGGAGGGCCTAACAATGAGCAGTTCTTC.

V is TRBV29-1 and J is TRBJ1-4; no definite D call. The CDR3 is made up of 13 amino acids. The germline CDR1 and CDR2 sequences are SQVTM and ANQGSEA. With 6 bases removed from V and 0 bases from J, the gap between germline ends came to 8 bases. CDR3: CSVRVATNEKLFF. CDR3 DNA sequence: TGCAGCGTGAGGGTTGCAACTAATGAAAAACTGTTTTTT.

This sequence joins TRBV29-1 and TRBJ1-1; perhaps TRBD1 as D (6 bases). This CDR3 is 12 amino acids long. Germline CDR1 is SQVTM and CDR2 is ANQGSEA. Trimming pared 7 bases from V and 2 bases from J, leaving 11 bases between. The CDR3 nucleotides read TGCAGCGCTACGGACAGCAACACTGAAGCTTTCTTT. Protein product: CSATDSNTEAFF.

The chain is built from TRBV7-3 and TRBJ2-1, with D possibly being TRBD2 (5 bases). The CDR3 covers 13 residues. Between the trimmed V and J ends, which lost 3 bases and 4 bases, there was a span of 7 bases. Germline assignment: CDR1 SGHTA and CDR2 FQGTGA. In DNA form, the CDR3 reads TGTGCCAGCAGCTTGTCGGGGTACAATGAGCAGTTCTTC. Amino acid sequence: CASSLSGYNEQFF.

V usage is TRBV11-2 and J usage is TRBJ2-1, with D uncertain. V dropped 2 bases and J dropped 2 bases, with 7 bases sitting between them. Germline assignment: CDR1 SGHAT and CDR2 FQNNGV. The CDR3 loop spans 14 amino acids. The CDR3 reads CASSLPSAYNEQFF. For the CDR3, the DNA is TGTGCCAGCAGCTTACCGAGCGCCTACAATGAGCAGTTCTTC.

The chain links TRBV27 to TRBJ2-5; 8 bases line up with TRBD2. Germline V gene data show CDR1 as MNHEY and CDR2 as SMNVEV (reference sequence). The CDR3 runs 15 residues. V lost 4 bases to trimming and J lost 5 bases; unmatched junction nucleotides: 9. DNA of the CDR3: TGTGCCAGCAGTTATGATAGCGGGATGGTGGAGACCCAGTACTTC. Translated, it gives CASSYDSGMVETQYF.

The chain has TRBV11-2 and TRBJ2-2; TRBD1 aligns across 8 bases. CDR3 length equals 15 residues. Germline CDR1 reads SGHAT; CDR2 reads FQNNGV. J gave up 6 bases and V 5 bases, and 8 bases lay outside the gene matches. CDR3 sequence reads: CASSKDRASAGELFF. The CDR3 DNA follows: TGTGCCAGCAGCAAGGACAGGGCCTCGGCCGGGGAGCTGTTTTTT.

The chain is built from TRBV11-2 and TRBJ2-1, with 7 bases identical to TRBD1. V lost 5 bases and J lost 1; bases outside the gene matches: 8. This CDR3 contains 16 residues. The germline V gene encodes CDR1 SGHAT and CDR2 FQNNGV. CDR3: CASSGHRDSSYNEQFF. The CDR3 region has the DNA TGTGCCAGCAGCGGCCACCGGGACAGTTCCTACAATGAGCAGTTCTTC.

The chain uses TRBV25-1 and TRBJ2-1; 15 bases match TRBD2. Unmatched junction bases numbered 7, after V lost 7 bases and J lost 9 bases. Per germline, CDR1 MGHDK and CDR2 SYGVNS. The CDR3 has 15 amino acids. The CDR3 DNA is TGTGCCAGCACTTCCCCGGGACTAGCGGGAGGTGAGCAGTTCTTC. It yields the protein CASTSPGLAGGEQFF.

The rearrangement uses TRBV7-2 and TRBJ2-2; 12 nucleotides line up with TRBD2. This CDR3 spans 17 amino acids. The V segment lost 1 base and the J segment 6 bases; nucleotides outside the gene matches: 6. Germline CDR1 and CDR2: SGHTA and FQGNSA. CDR3 region: CASSLDGASGRAGELFF. The CDR3 nucleotides read TGTGCCAGCAGCTTAGATGGGGCTAGCGGGAGGGCCGGGGAGCTGTTTTTT. The full variable domain, completed using reference TRBV7-2 and TRBJ2-2, is GAGVSQSPSNKVTEKGKDVELRCDPISGHTALYWYRQSLGQGLEFLIYFQGNSAPDKSGLPSDRFSAERTGGSVSTLTIQRTQQEDSAVYLCASSLDGASGRAGELFFGEGSRLTVL.

This clone has only one observation. The chain links TRBV5-4 to TRBJ2-1; no clear D. The CDR3 runs to 13 residues. V lost 3 bases, J lost 9 bases, and 13 bases lay in between. Germline assignment: CDR1 SGHNT and CDR2 YYREEE (reference sequence). The CDR3 spells CASSSLSVGEQFF. CDR3 bases: TGTGCCAGCAGCTCTCTCAGCGTCGGTGAGCAGTTCTTC. Full variable domain (missing parts from reference TRBV5-4 and TRBJ2-1): ETGVTQSPTHLIKTRGQQVTLRCSSQSGHNTVSWYQQALGQGPQFIFQYYREEENGRGNFPPRFSGLQFPNYSSELNVNALELDDSALYLCASSSLSVGEQFFGPGTRLTVL.

The genes are TRBV18 and TRBJ2-1; D is perhaps TRBD2 (5 bases). Deletions cut 6 bases from V and 2 bases from J, with 20 bases between. In germline, CDR1 is KGHSH, CDR2 LQKENI. The CDR3 totals 17 residues. CDR3 nucleotide sequence: TGTGCCAGCTCGCTGGCGGAGGTGGGTGCCACCTACAATGAGCAGTTCTTC. Residues: CASSLAEVGATYNEQFF.

The chain carries TRBV5-4 and TRBJ2-1; D is uncertain. CDR1 and CDR2 (germline): SGHNT, YYREEE (reference sequence). The CDR3 is 13 residues long. V was shortened by 4 bases and J by 6 bases, with 11 bases between the two germline ends. CDR3 amino acids: CASSPIGANEQFF. The DNA for the CDR3 is TGTGCCAGCAGCCCAATTGGAGCCAATGAGCAGTTCTTC. Full variable domain (remainder filled in from reference TRBV5-4 and TRBJ2-1): ETGVTQSPTHLIKTRGQQVTLRCSSQSGHNTVSWYQQALGQGPQFIFQYYREEENGRGNFPPRFSGLQFPNYSSELNVNALELDDSALYLCASSPIGANEQFFGPGTRLTVL.

The rearrangement uses TRBV4-1 and TRBJ1-4; the D is unclear. This CDR3 comprises 15 residues. Trimming cost V 6 bases and J 8 bases, with 19 bases left between them. Germline CDR1 is MGHRA and CDR2 is YSYEKL. CDR3 in DNA: TGCGCCAGCAGTCGCCTTTGGAGGGCAAAGGAAAAACTGTTTTTT. Its translation: CASSRLWRAKEKLFF.

CDR3 coding DNA: TGCGCCAGCAGCCAAGCTCCGGTTTCTAGCCCTGGAAACACCATATATTTT. It encodes CASSQAPVSSPGNTIYF. The rearrangement joins TRBV4-3 to TRBJ1-3; no firm D call. Trimming pared 1 base from V and 2 bases from J, leaving 15 bases between. CDR3 length: 17 residues. Germline V lookup: CDR1 LGHNA, CDR2 YSLEER.

Note on this clone: The sample holds other DNA sequences that translate to the same CDR3. This sequence joins TRBV11-3 and TRBJ1-1; 9 bases match TRBD1. This CDR3 is built from 14 residues. Germline V gene data show CDR1 as SGHNT and CDR2 as YENEEA. V lost 1 base, J lost 5 bases, and 2 bases stayed unmatched. CDR3 bases: TGTGCCAGCAGCTTAGCACAGGGGGCGACTGAAGCTTTCTTT. Its protein is CASSLAQGATEAFF.

This chain links TRBV4-2 with TRBJ1-2, with D hard to call. Trimming left V 1 base short and J 5 bases short, with 17 bases between. CDR1 is LGHNA, CDR2 YNFKEQ, per germline. The CDR3 is 16 residues long. The CDR3: CASSQAKSIWAYGYTF. The DNA for the CDR3 is TGTGCCAGCAGCCAAGCGAAGTCGATTTGGGCTTATGGCTACACCTTC.